The 20 T cell receptor beta chains given below trace back to one sample, sequenced in a study of technical replicates of blood from several donors. The assay was immunoSEQ multiplex PCR, and TCRdb's table has in-frame clones only and misses some. Here the sample spans tens of thousands of clones, just under 95% being singletons. Source material: T cells isolated from PBMCs. The source is a human donor in good health.

The rearrangement joins TRBV27 to TRBJ1-2; weak D call: TRBD1 (5 bases). Germline V lookup: CDR1 MNHEY, CDR2 SMNVEV (reference sequence). V was shortened by 3 bases and J by 4 bases, with 9 bases between the two germline ends. The CDR3 covers 13 residues. The chain's CDR3 is CASSFQGAYGYTF. CDR3 bases: TGTGCCAGCAGTTTTCAGGGTGCCTATGGCTACACCTTC.

The chain couples TRBV7-6 to TRBJ2-3; 7 bases line up with TRBD2. CDR1 and CDR2 from the germline V gene are SGHVS and FNYEAQ. V trimming: 1 base; J trimming: 3 bases; junction bases outside the gene matches: 7. CDR3 length: 16 residues. The CDR3 bases are TGTGCCAGCAGCTTAGGCTCCGGGACTATGACAGATACGCAGTATTTT. Its translation: CASSLGSGTMTDTQYF.

This clone was counted a single time. The rearrangement links TRBV6-5 to TRBJ2-1; D gene unclear. The germline V and J ends were trimmed by 6 bases and 0 bases, with 9 bases remaining between them. Per the germline V gene, CDR1 is MNHEY and CDR2 is SVGAGI. There are 14 residues in the CDR3. The CDR3 loop reads CASSTPSSYNEQFF. The CDR3 bases are TGTGCCAGCAGCACACCTAGCTCCTACAATGAGCAGTTCTTC.

The rearrangement joins TRBV9 to TRBJ2-3; tentatively, D is TRBD2 (6 bases). The V end was cut by 2 bases, the J end by 2 bases, with 9 bases between. The CDR3 has 14 residues. Germline V gene data show CDR1 as SGDLS and CDR2 as YYNGEE. The CDR3 DNA is TGTGCCAGCAGCGTGCCTAGCGCCACAGATACGCAGTATTTT. Amino acid sequence: CASSVPSATDTQYF. Variable domain in full (rest from reference TRBV9 and TRBJ2-3): DSGVTQTPKHLITATGQRVTLRCSPRSGDLSVYWYQQSLDQGLQFLIQYYNGEERAKGNILERFSAQQFPDLHSELNLSSLELGDSALYFCASSVPSATDTQYFGPGTRLTVL.

The V gene is TRBV2, the J gene TRBJ2-2; D is undetermined. V lost 7 bases to trimming and J lost 1 base, with 10 bases between them. Per the germline V gene, CDR1 is SNHLY and CDR2 is FYNNEI. The CDR3 loop spans 14 amino acids. The CDR3 region has the DNA TGTGCCAGCAAGGCGGCAGAGAACACCGGGGAGCTGTTTTTT. This gives the protein CASKAAENTGELFF.

The rearrangement links TRBV9 to TRBJ2-5; D is undetermined. The germline V and J ends were trimmed by 2 bases and 0 bases, with 8 bases remaining between them. The CDR3 consists of 14 residues. Per the germline V gene, CDR1 is SGDLS and CDR2 is YYNGEE. The CDR3 bases are TGTGCCAGCAGCGTCGGGTCGTACCAAGAGACCCAGTACTTC. Its translation: CASSVGSYQETQYF.

This chain links TRBV29-1 with TRBJ2-1; tentative D call: TRBD2 (6 bases). There are 13 residues in the CDR3. The V gene lost 4 bases and the J gene lost 4 bases, with 11 bases spanning the gap. The germline V gene has CDR1 SQVTM and CDR2 ANQGSEA. CDR3: CSVALGGYNEQFF. Written as DNA, the CDR3 is TGCAGCGTTGCGCTTGGAGGGTACAATGAGCAGTTCTTC.

The J gene is TRBJ2-7, the V gene TRBV4-1; TRBD2 matches 11 bases. CDR1 and CDR2 (germline): MGHRA, YSYEKL. J was trimmed by 4 bases and V by 1 base; bases with no gene match: 0. CDR3 length equals 14 residues. CDR3 coding DNA: TGCGCCAGCAGCCAAGGACTAGCGGGATACGAGCAGTACTTC. It is translated as CASSQGLAGYEQYF.

The J gene is TRBJ2-1, the V gene TRBV6-4; 8 bases line up with TRBD2. The CDR3 has 15 residues. V shed 5 bases and J 7 bases; nucleotides not matched to a gene: 10. The germline gives CDR1 MRHNA, CDR2 SNTAGT. CDR3 nucleotide sequence: TGTGCCAGCAGTAGAACCGGACTAGCATGGAATGAGCAGTTCTTC. Amino acids: CASSRTGLAWNEQFF.

This clone was observed once. The V and J genes are TRBV29-1 and TRBJ2-3; 7 positions agree with TRBD2. J lost 1 base, V lost 6 bases, and 4 bases had no gene match. The CDR3 loop spans 13 amino acids. Germline CDR1 is SQVTM and CDR2 is ANQGSEA. The CDR3 loop reads CSVSRGGTDTQYF. As DNA, the CDR3 is TGCAGCGTCTCTCGGGGGGGCACAGATACGCAGTATTTT.

The V call is TRBV10-1, the J call TRBJ1-5; the D gene is possibly TRBD1 (6 bases). Trimming took 8 bases from V and 7 from J, leaving 15 bases between them. The CDR3 has 13 residues. Germline CDR1 is WNHNN and CDR2 is SYGVQD (reference sequence). The CDR3 DNA reads as TGCGCCAGCTCTGCGGGGGCAGGGCAGCCCCAGCATTTT. Amino acids: CASSAGAGQPQHF.

The rearrangement links TRBV9 to TRBJ2-7; 7 bases are shared with TRBD1. There are 15 residues in the CDR3. Trimming cost V 0 bases and J 1 base; bases outside gene matches: 4. CDR1 is SGDLS and CDR2 is YYNGEE in the germline V gene. The CDR3 DNA reads TGTGCCAGCAGCGTAGGGGACAGCTCTTCCTACGAGCAGTACTTC. It specifies CASSVGDSSSYEQYF.

The V gene is TRBV19, the J gene TRBJ1-1; 10 nucleotides agree with TRBD1. Germline assignment: CDR1 LNHDA and CDR2 SQIVND (reference sequence). The CDR3 length is 19 residues. J gave up 1 base and V 3 bases, and 14 bases lay outside the gene matches. CDR3 in DNA: TGTGCCAGTAGTATTTTGGGAAGGGGACAGGGGATTGGGAACACTGAAGCTTTCTTT. It translates to CASSILGRGQGIGNTEAFF.

The V and J genes are TRBV7-6 and TRBJ1-1; no definite D call. In germline, CDR1 is SGHVS, CDR2 FNYEAQ. This CDR3 region has 15 residues. The germline V and J ends were trimmed by 1 base and 0 bases, with 9 bases remaining between them. CDR3 sequence (DNA): TGTGCCAGCAGCTTAGGTTCGGGGATGAACACTGAAGCTTTCTTT. It specifies CASSLGSGMNTEAFF.

The chain couples TRBV15 to TRBJ2-3; 8 nucleotides match TRBD2. The length of the CDR3 is 16 residues. The V gene end was trimmed by 5 bases and the J gene end by 3 bases; junction bases not matched to a gene: 10. Germline CDR1 is LNHNV and CDR2 is YYDKDF (reference sequence). The CDR3, as DNA: TGTGCCACCAGCTCTACCGGGACTAGGGGAACAGATACGCAGTATTTT. Protein: CATSSTGTRGTDTQYF.

The CDR3 reads CASSLVGGPDTQYF. For the CDR3, the DNA is TGTGCCAGCAGCTTAGTCGGTGGGCCAGATACGCAGTATTTT. The genes are TRBV7-8 and TRBJ2-3; D gene ambiguous. CDR1 is SGHVS, CDR2 FQNEAQ, per germline. The CDR3 contains 14 residues. V lost 1 base to trimming and J lost 4 bases, with 9 bases between them.

This clone was counted a single time. The V gene is TRBV7-9, the J gene TRBJ2-1; 7 positions match TRBD1. This CDR3 contains 17 residues. Germline V lookup: CDR1 SEHNR, CDR2 FQNEAQ (reference sequence). The V and J ends lost 4 bases and 2 bases, in that order; junction bases with no gene match: 11. CDR3: CASSSSLTGDPYNEQFF. The CDR3 DNA follows: TGTGCCAGCAGCTCCTCACTAACAGGGGACCCCTACAATGAGCAGTTCTTC.

This clone was observed a single time. The chain joins TRBV29-1 to TRBJ2-6; 7 bases map to TRBD1. CDR1 is SQVTM and CDR2 is ANQGSEA in the germline V gene. This CDR3 spans 18 amino acids. The trim removed 0 bases at V and 3 bases at J, leaving 11 bases unmatched. In DNA, the CDR3 is TGCAGCGTTGAAGACCTTAGGGGGCCAGGATATGGGGCCAACGTCCTGACTTTC. Encoded protein: CSVEDLRGPGYGANVLTF. Full variable domain (outside the CDR3, taken from reference TRBV29-1 and TRBJ2-6): SAVISQKPSRDICQRGTSLTIQCQVDSQVTMMFWYRQQPGQSLTLIATANQGSEATYESGFVIDKFPISRPNLTFSTLTVSNMSPEDSSIYLCSVEDLRGPGYGANVLTFGAGSRLTVL.

This chain links TRBV5-1 with TRBJ2-7, with D hard to call. V lost 3 bases to trimming and J lost 3 bases, with 16 bases between them. This CDR3 contains 15 residues. Germline CDR1 is SGHRS and CDR2 is YFSETQ. The CDR3 loop reads CASSSQTQEDYEQYF. The CDR3 DNA reads as TGCGCCAGCAGCTCTCAGACGCAGGAAGACTACGAGCAGTACTTC.

The chain employs TRBV30 and TRBJ1-2; D is undetermined. CDR1 GTSNPN and CDR2 SVGIG come from the germline V gene (reference sequence). The CDR3 covers 17 residues. Trimming cost V 5 bases and J 0 bases, with 22 bases left between them. Written as DNA, the CDR3 is TGTGCCTGGGGCTCCCCTCTCGGGTTTCGAGCTAACTATGGCTACACCTTC. It translates to CAWGSPLGFRANYGYTF.